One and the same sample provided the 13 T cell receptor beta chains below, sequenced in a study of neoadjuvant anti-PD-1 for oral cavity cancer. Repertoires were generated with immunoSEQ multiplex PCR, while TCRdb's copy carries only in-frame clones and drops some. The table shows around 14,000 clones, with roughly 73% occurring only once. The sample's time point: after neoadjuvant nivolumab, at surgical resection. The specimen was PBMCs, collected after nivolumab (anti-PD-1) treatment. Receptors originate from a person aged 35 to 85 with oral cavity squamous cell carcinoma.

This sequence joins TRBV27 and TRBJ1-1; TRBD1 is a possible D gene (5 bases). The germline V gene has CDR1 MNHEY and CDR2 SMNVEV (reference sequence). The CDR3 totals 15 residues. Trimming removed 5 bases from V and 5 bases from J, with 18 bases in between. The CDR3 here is CASSQRAIRGTEAFF. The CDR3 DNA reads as TGTGCCAGCAGTCAACGGGCGATACGGGGGACTGAAGCTTTCTTT.

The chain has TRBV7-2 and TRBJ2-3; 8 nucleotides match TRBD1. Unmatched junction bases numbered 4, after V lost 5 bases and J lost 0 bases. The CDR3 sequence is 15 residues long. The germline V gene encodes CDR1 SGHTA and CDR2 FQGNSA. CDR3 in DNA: TGTGCCAGCAGCCCCTGGGACAGGAGCACAGATACGCAGTATTTT. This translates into CASSPWDRSTDTQYF.

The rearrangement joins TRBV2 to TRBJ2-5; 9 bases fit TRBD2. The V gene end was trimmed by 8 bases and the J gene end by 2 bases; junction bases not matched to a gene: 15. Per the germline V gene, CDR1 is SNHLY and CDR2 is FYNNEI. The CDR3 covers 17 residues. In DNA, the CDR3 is TGTGCCAGCGGGCCGGGAGGTAGCGGGAGTTATCAAGAGACCCAGTACTTC. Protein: CASGPGGSGSYQETQYF.

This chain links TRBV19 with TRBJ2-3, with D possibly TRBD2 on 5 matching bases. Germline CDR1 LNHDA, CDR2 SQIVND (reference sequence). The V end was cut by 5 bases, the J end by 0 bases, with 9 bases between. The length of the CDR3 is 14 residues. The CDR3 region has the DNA TGTGCCAGTAGTGGGAGCGGCAGCACAGATACGCAGTATTTT. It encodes CASSGSGSTDTQYF.

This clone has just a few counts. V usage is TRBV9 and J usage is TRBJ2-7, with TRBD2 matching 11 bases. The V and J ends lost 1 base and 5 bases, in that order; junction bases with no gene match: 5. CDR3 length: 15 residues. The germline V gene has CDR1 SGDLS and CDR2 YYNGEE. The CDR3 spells CASSVRPTSGNEQYF. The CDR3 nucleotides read TGTGCCAGCAGCGTACGTCCGACTAGCGGGAACGAGCAGTACTTC.

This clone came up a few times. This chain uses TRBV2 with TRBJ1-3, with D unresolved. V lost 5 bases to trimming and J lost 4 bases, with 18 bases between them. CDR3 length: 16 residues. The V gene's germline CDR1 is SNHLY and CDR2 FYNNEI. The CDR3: CASSQQGSRAGNTIYF. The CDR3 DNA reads TGTGCCAGCAGTCAACAAGGGTCCCGCGCAGGAAACACCATATATTTT.

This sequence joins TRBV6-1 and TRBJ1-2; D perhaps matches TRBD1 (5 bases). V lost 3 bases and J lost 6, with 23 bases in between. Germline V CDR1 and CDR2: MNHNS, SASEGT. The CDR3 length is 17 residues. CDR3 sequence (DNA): TGTGCCAGCAGTGATTGGCCCCCCCAACAGGCCGGAAATGGCTACACCTTC. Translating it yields CASSDWPPQQAGNGYTF.

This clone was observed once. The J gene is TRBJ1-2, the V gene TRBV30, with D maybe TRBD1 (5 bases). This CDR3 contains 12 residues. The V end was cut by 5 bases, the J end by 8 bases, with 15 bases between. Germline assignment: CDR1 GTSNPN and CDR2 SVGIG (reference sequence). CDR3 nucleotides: TGTGCCTGGCAGGGCGGCGGAAGGGGCTACACCTTC. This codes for CAWQGGGRGYTF.

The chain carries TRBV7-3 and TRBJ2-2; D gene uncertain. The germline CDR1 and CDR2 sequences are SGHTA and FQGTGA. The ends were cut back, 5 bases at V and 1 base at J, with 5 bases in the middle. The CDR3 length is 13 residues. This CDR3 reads CASSTGNTGELFF. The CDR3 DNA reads TGTGCCAGCAGCACGGGGAACACCGGGGAGCTGTTTTTT.

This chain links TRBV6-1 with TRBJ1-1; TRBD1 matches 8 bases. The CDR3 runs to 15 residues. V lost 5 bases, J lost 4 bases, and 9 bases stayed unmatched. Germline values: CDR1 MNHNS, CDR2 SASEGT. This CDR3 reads CASSRSGTGGTEAFF. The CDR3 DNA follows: TGTGCCAGCAGTCGATCGGGCACAGGGGGCACTGAAGCTTTCTTT.

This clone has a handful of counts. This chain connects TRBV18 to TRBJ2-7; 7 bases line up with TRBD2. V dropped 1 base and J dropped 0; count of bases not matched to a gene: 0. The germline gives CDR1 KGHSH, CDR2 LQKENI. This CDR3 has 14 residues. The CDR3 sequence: CASSPLAGSYEQYF. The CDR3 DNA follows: TGTGCCAGCTCACCACTAGCGGGCTCCTACGAGCAGTACTTC.

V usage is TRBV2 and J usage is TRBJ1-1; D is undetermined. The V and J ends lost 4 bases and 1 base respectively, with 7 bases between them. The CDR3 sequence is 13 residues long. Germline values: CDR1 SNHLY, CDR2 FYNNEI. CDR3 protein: CASSVVENTEAFF. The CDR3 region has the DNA TGTGCCAGCAGTGTGGTAGAGAACACTGAAGCTTTCTTT.

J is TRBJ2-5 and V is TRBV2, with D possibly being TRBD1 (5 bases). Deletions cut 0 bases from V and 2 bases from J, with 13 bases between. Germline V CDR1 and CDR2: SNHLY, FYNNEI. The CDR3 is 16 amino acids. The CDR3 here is CASSEALQGRQETQYF. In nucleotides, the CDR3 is TGTGCCAGCAGTGAAGCGCTTCAGGGAAGGCAAGAGACCCAGTACTTC.